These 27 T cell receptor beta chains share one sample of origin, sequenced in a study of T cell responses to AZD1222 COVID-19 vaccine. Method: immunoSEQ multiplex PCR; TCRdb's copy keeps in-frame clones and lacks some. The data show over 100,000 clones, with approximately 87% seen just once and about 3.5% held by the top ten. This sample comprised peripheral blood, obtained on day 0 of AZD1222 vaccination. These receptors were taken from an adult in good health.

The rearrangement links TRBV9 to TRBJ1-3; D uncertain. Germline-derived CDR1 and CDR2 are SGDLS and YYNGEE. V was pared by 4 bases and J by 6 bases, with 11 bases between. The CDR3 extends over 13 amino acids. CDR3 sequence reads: CASSPLTSNTIYF. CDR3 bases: TGTGCCAGCAGCCCCCTAACCTCAAACACCATATATTTT.

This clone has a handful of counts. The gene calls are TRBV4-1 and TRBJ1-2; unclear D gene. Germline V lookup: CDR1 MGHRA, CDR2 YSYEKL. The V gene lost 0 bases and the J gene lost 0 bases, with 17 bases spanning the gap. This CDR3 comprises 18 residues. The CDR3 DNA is TGCGCCAGCAGCCAAGAACGGGGAAGGGTGCCTTCTAACTATGGCTACACCTTC. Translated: CASSQERGRVPSNYGYTF.

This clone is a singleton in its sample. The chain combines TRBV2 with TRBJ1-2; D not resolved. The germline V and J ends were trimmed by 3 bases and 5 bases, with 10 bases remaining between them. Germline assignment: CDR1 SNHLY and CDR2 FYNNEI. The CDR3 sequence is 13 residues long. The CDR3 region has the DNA TGTGCCAGCAGTGATGGAACGGAATATGGCTACACCTTC. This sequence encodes CASSDGTEYGYTF.

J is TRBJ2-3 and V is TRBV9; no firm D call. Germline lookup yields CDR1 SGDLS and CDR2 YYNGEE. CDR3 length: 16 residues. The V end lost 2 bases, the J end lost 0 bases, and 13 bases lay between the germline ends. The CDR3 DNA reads TGTGCCAGCAGCGTCCCCATCAGGAGTAGCACAGATACGCAGTATTTT. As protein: CASSVPIRSSTDTQYF.

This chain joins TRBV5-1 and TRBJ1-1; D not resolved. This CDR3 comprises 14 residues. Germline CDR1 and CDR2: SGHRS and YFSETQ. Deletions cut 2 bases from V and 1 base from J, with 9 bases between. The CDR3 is CASSFRQSNTEAFF. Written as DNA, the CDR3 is TGCGCCAGCAGCTTTAGGCAGTCGAACACTGAAGCTTTCTTT.

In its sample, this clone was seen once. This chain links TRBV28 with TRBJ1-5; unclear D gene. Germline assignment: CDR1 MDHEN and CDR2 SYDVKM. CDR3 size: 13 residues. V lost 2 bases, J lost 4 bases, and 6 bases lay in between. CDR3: CASSLLGNQPQHF. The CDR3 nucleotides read TGTGCCAGCAGTTTACTTGGGAATCAGCCCCAGCATTTT. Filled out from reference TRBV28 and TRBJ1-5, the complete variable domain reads DVKVTQSSRYLVKRTGEKVFLECVQDMDHENMFWYRQDPGLGLRLIYFSYDVKMKEKGDIPEGYSVSREKKERFSLILESASTNQTSMYLCASSLLGNQPQHFGDGTRLSIL.

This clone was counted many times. CDR3 sequence: CATSGSAGETQYF. The CDR3 DNA reads TGTGCCACCAGTGGGTCCGCTGGGGAGACCCAGTACTTC. The V gene is TRBV24-1, the J gene TRBJ2-5, with no clear D. The V end was cut by 5 bases, the J end by 5 bases, with 11 bases between. CDR3 length: 13 amino acids. CDR1 KGHDR and CDR2 SFDVKD come from the germline V gene.

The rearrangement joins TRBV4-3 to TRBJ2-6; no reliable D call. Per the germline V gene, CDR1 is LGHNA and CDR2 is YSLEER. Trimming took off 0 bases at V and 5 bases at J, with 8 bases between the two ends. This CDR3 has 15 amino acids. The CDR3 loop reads CASSQEGSWANVLTF. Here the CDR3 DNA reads TGCGCCAGCAGCCAAGAGGGGTCCTGGGCCAACGTCCTGACTTTC.

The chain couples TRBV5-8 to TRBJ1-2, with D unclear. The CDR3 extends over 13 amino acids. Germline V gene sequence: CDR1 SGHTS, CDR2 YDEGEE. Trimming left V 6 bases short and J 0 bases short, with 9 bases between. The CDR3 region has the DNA TGTGCCAGCAAACAAGGAGCTAACTATGGCTACACCTTC. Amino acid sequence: CASKQGANYGYTF.

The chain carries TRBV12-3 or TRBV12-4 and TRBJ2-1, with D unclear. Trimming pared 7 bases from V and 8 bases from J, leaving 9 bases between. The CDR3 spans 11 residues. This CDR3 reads CASKKSYEQFF. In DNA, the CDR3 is TGTGCCAGCAAGAAATCCTATGAGCAGTTCTTC.

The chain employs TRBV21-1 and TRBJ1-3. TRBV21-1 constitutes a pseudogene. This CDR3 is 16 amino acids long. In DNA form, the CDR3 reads TGTGCCAGCAGCAATAGGATTCTACGGGGGGGGAACACCATATATTTT. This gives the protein CASSNRILRGGNTIYF.

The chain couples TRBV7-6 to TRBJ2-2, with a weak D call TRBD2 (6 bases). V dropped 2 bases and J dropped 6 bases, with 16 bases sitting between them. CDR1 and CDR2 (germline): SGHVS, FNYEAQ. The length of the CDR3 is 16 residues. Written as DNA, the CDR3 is TGTGCCAGCAGCTTATACCGGGACTCTTACTCCGGGGAGCTGTTTTTT. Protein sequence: CASSLYRDSYSGELFF.

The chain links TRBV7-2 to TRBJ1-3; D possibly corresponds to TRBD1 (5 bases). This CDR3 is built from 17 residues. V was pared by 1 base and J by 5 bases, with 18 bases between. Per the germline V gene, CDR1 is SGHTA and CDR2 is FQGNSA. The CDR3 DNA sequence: TGTGCCAGCAGCTTAGGTTACTGGCAGGGCGAGAGAAACACCATATATTTT. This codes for CASSLGYWQGERNTIYF.

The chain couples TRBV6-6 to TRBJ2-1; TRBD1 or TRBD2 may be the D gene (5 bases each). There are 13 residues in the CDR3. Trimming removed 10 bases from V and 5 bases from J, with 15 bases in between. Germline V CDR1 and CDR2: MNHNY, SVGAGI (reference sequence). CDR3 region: CATQEGTHNEQFF. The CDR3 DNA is TGTGCCACGCAAGAGGGGACCCACAATGAGCAGTTCTTC.

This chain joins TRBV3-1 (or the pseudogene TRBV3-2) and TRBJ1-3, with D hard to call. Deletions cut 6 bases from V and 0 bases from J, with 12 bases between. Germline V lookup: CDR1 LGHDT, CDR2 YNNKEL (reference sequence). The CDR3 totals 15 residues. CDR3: CASRSTVVSGNTIYF. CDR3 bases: TGTGCCAGCAGATCAACAGTAGTCTCTGGAAACACCATATATTTT.

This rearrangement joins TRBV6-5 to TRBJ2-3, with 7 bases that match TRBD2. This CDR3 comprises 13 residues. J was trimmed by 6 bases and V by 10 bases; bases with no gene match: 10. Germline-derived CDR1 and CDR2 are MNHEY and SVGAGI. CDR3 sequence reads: CATTGGSGDTQYF. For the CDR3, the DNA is TGTGCCACAACCGGGGGGTCGGGCGATACGCAGTATTTT.

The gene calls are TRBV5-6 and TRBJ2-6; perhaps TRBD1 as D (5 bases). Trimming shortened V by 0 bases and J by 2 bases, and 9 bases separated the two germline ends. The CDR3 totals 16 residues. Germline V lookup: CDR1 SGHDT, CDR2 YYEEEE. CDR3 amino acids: CASSLVPGTGANVLTF. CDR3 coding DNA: TGTGCCAGCAGCTTGGTCCCAGGGACTGGGGCCAACGTCCTGACTTTC.

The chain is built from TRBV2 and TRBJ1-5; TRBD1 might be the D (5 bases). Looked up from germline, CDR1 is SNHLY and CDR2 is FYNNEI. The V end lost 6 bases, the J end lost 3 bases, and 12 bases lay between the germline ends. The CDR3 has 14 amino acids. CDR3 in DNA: TGTGCCAGCAGATCGGACACTATCAATCAGCCCCAGCATTTT. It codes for CASRSDTINQPQHF.

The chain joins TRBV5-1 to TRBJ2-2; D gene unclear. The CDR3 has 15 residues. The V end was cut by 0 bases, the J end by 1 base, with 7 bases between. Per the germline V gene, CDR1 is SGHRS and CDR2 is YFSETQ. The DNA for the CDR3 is TGCGCCAGCAGCTTGGGGCCCTTGAACACCGGGGAGCTGTTTTTT. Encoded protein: CASSLGPLNTGELFF.

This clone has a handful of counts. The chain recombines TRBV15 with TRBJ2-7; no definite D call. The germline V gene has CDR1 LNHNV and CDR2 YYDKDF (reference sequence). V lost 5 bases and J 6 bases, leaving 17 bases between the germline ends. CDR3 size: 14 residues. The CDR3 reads CATSLDRVVSEQYF. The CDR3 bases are TGTGCCACCAGCCTGGACCGCGTGGTATCCGAGCAGTACTTC. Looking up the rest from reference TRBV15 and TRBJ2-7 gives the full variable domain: DAMVIQNPRYQVTQFGKPVTLSCSQTLNHNVMYWYQQKSSQAPKLLFHYYDKDFNNEADTPDNFQSRRPNTSFCFLDIRSPGLGDTAMYLCATSLDRVVSEQYFGPGTRLTVT.

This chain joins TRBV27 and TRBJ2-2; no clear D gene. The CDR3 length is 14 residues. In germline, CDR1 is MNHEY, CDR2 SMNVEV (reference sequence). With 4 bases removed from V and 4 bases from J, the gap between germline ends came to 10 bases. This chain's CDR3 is CASSYLSGTGELFF. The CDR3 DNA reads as TGTGCCAGCAGTTACCTTAGTGGCACCGGGGAGCTGTTTTTT.

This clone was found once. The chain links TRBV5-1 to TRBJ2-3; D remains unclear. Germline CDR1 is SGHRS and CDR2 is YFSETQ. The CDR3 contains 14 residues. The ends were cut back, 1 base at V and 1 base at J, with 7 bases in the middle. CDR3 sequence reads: CASSLQDGTDTQYF. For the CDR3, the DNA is TGCGCCAGCAGCTTGCAGGACGGCACAGATACGCAGTATTTT.

The CDR3 DNA reads TGCGCCAGCAGCCAAGATGCGGGGACTAGCGGGGGGCCAACCGATACGCAGTATTTT. Encoded protein: CASSQDAGTSGGPTDTQYF. The V and J genes are TRBV4-1 and TRBJ2-3, with TRBD2 matching over 15 bases. Germline values: CDR1 MGHRA, CDR2 YSYEKL. The CDR3 is 19 residues long. Germline trimming cut 0 bases from V and 6 bases from J; bases unmatched to any gene: 10.

For the CDR3, the DNA is TGTGCCAGCAGTTACTCGACGAGACAGGGACACTATGGCTACACCTTC. Protein sequence: CASSYSTRQGHYGYTF. J is TRBJ1-2 and V is TRBV6-5; 7 bases agree with TRBD1. Germline trimming cut 0 bases from V and 3 bases from J; bases unmatched to any gene: 7. Germline CDR1 and CDR2: MNHEY and SVGAGI. The length of the CDR3 is 16 residues.

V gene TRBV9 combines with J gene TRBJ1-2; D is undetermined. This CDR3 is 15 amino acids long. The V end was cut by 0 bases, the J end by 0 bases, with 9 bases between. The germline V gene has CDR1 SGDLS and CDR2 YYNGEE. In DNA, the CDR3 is TGTGCCAGCAGCGTAGACCATTATCCTAACTATGGCTACACCTTC. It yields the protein CASSVDHYPNYGYTF.

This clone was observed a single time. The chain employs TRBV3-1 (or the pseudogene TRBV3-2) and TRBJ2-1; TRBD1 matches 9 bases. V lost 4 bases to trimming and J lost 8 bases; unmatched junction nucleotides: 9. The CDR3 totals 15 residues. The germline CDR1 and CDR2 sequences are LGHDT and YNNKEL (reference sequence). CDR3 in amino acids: CASSRDRVRSDEQFF. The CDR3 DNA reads TGTGCCAGCAGCCGGGACAGGGTAAGGAGCGATGAGCAGTTCTTC.

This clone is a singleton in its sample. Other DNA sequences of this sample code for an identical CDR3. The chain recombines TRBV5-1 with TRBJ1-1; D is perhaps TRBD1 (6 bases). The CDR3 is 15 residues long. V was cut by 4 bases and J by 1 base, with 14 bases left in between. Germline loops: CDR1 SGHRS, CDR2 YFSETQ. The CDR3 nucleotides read TGCGCCAGCAGCCCTGATCGGGGGGCGAACACTGAAGCTTTCTTT. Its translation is CASSPDRGANTEAFF.